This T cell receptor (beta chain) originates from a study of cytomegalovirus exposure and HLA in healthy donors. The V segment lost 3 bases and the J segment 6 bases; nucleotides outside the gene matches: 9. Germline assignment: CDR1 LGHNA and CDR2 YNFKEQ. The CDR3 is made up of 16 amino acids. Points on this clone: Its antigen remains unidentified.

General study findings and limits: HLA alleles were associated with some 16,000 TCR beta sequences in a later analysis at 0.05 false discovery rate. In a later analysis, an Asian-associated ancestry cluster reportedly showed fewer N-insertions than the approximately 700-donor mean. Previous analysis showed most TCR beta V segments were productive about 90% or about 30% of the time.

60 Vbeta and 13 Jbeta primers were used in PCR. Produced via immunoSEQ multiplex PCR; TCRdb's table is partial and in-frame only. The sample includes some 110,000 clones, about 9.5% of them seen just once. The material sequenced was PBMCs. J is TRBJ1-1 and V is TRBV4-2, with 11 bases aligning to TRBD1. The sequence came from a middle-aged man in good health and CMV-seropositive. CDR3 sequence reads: CASSHQGTGGLAEAFF. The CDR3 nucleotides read TGTGCCAGCAGCCATCAAGGGACAGGGGGTCTCGCTGAAGCTTTCTTT.